This entry lists 13 T cell receptor beta chains sequenced from one sample in a study of blood T cell repertoires in COVID-19 (dated by TCRdb to 2019 to 2021). The library was produced with the immunoSEQ multiplex PCR assay. The source is immuneACCESS, and TCRdb retained only in-frame sequences with V and J called. Part of the clones is not carried over; for the studies checked, unresolved V genes explain less than half of this, and the remainder is unexplained. Counted in this sample were fewer than 50,000 clones; more than 65% of them appeared once. The ten largest make up more than 13% of the sample. Sequenced: peripheral blood. These receptors originate from a human donor in a cohort sampled during active COVID-19.

The J gene is TRBJ2-5, the V gene TRBV3-1 (or the pseudogene TRBV3-2); 7 bases align to TRBD2. The CDR3 is 14 residues long. With V trimmed by 3 bases and J by 4 bases, 5 bases remained unmatched. Germline V gives CDR1 LGHDT, CDR2 YNNKEL (reference sequence). CDR3 protein: CASSHAGETETQYF. The CDR3 bases are TGTGCCAGCAGCCACGCGGGAGAGACAGAGACCCAGTACTTC.

The chain joins TRBV6-1 to TRBJ1-1; no clear D. Trimming removed 2 bases at V and 5 bases at J, with 6 bases between. The CDR3 has 12 residues. Germline V gives CDR1 MNHNS, CDR2 SASEGT. The CDR3 loop is CASSESRTEAFF. CDR3 DNA sequence: TGTGCCAGCAGTGAATCGAGGACTGAAGCTTTCTTT.

The V gene is TRBV7-9, the J gene TRBJ2-1; weak D call: TRBD2 (5 bases). The CDR3 contains 14 residues. Germline loops: CDR1 SEHNR, CDR2 FQNEAQ (reference sequence). V lost 1 base, J lost 7 bases, and 11 bases lay in between. The CDR3 here is CASSLDGSGNEQFF. Written as DNA, the CDR3 is TGTGCCAGCAGCTTAGATGGGTCGGGGAATGAGCAGTTCTTC. Supplemented by reference TRBV7-9 and TRBJ2-1, the full variable domain reads DTGVSQNPRHKITKRGQNVTFRCDPISEHNRLYWYRQTLGQGPEFLTYFQNEAQLEKSRLLSDRFSAERPKGSFSTLEIQRTEQGDSAMYLCASSLDGSGNEQFFGPGTRLTVL.

The rearrangement links TRBV28 to TRBJ2-4; maybe TRBD2 (6 bases). The germline CDR1 and CDR2 sequences are MDHEN and SYDVKM. This CDR3 is built from 16 residues. V was clipped by 2 bases and J by 4 bases, with 15 bases between them. CDR3 DNA sequence: TGTGCCAGCAGTTTACCGCTAGCGAGATCGAAAAACATTCAGTACTTC. It encodes CASSLPLARSKNIQYF.

This chain connects TRBV5-1 to TRBJ2-4; D is perhaps TRBD2 (6 bases). Germline assignment: CDR1 SGHRS and CDR2 YFSETQ. The CDR3 is 17 residues long. The V and J ends lost 0 bases and 4 bases respectively, with 17 bases between them. CDR3 in amino acids: CASSLGLPGLPKNIQYF. The CDR3 DNA is TGCGCCAGCAGCTTGGGACTACCGGGACTGCCTAAAAACATTCAGTACTTC.

The chain recombines TRBV28 with TRBJ1-4; D possibly corresponds to TRBD1 (6 bases). V was trimmed by 2 bases and J by 0 bases, leaving 13 bases between them. The CDR3 consists of 17 residues. Germline lookup yields CDR1 MDHEN and CDR2 SYDVKM. This CDR3 reads CASSLGGRYATNEKLFF. The CDR3 region has the DNA TGTGCCAGCAGTTTAGGGGGCAGATACGCAACTAATGAAAAACTGTTTTTT.

The J gene is TRBJ2-4, the V gene TRBV18; D possibly corresponds to TRBD1 (5 bases). The CDR3 has 12 amino acids. The germline CDR1 and CDR2 sequences are KGHSH and LQKENI. V gave up 4 bases and J gave up 9 bases, with 10 bases separating them. The CDR3 loop reads CASSQGNGIQYF. CDR3 DNA: TGTGCCAGCTCACAGGGGAACGGCATTCAGTACTTC.

This chain connects TRBV3-1 (or the pseudogene TRBV3-2) to TRBJ2-3; D ambiguous. Trimming removed 1 base from V and 8 bases from J, with 16 bases in between. The CDR3 length is 15 residues. Looked up from germline, CDR1 is LGHDT and CDR2 is YNNKEL (reference sequence). The CDR3 region has the DNA TGTGCCAGCAGCCAAGCTCCGATAGCCTTGGCTACGCAGTATTTT. It yields the protein CASSQAPIALATQYF.

The V call is TRBV5-4, the J call TRBJ2-3; 8 bases are shared with TRBD1. The CDR3 covers 14 residues. V shed 4 bases, J shed 3 bases, and the junction held 4 bases outside the gene matches. Germline CDR1 and CDR2: SGHNT and YYREEE (reference sequence). The CDR3: CASSMDRATDTQYF. For the CDR3, the DNA is TGTGCCAGCAGCATGGACAGGGCGACAGATACGCAGTATTTT.

This clone showed up just a few times. The V gene is TRBV30, the J gene TRBJ2-1, with 9 bases aligning to TRBD2. Germline V gene lookup returns CDR1 GTSNPN and CDR2 SVGIG (reference sequence). This CDR3 spans 15 amino acids. Germline trimming cut 2 bases from V and 8 bases from J; bases unmatched to any gene: 10. The CDR3 coding sequence is TGTGCCTGGAGTAGTGGGAGCGGGAGGCGGGATGAGCAGTTCTTC. It yields the protein CAWSSGSGRRDEQFF.

The chain has TRBV4-1 and TRBJ2-7; TRBD2 might be the D (9 bases). CDR1 is MGHRA, CDR2 YSYEKL, per germline. The V gene lost 3 bases and the J gene lost 5 bases, with 20 bases spanning the gap. This CDR3 contains 16 residues. The CDR3 region is CASSQAGGTGVHEQYF. The CDR3 nucleotides are TGCGCCAGCAGCCAGGCGGGGGGGACAGGCGTACACGAGCAGTACTTC.

This clone was detected only once. One end of the junction varies from germline; a read error may be responsible. V gene TRBV11-3 combines with J gene TRBJ2-7, with 9 bases that match TRBD1. In germline, CDR1 is SGHNT, CDR2 YENEEA. CDR3 size: 15 residues. Here the CDR3 DNA reads TGTGCCAGCAGCCTAGAGGGGACAGGGAACCACGAGCAGTACTTC. It codes for CASSLEGTGNHEQYF.

Only a few counts were recorded for this clone. CDR3 DNA: TGTGCCAGTAGTCTTGGGGAGGAAGAAAAACTGTTTTTT. Translating it yields CASSLGEEEKLFF. The rearrangement links TRBV19 to TRBJ1-4; D is ambiguous. This CDR3 is 13 amino acids long. Looked up from germline, CDR1 is LNHDA and CDR2 is SQIVND (reference sequence). The germline V and J ends were trimmed by 5 bases and 8 bases, with 12 bases remaining between them.